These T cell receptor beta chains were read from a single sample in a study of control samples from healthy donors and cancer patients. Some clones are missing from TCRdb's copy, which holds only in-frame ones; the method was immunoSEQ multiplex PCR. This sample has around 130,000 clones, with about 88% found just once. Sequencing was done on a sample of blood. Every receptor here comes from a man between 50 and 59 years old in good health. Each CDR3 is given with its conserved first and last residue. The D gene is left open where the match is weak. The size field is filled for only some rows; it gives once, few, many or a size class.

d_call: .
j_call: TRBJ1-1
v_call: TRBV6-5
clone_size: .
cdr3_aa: CASSYSWNTEAFF
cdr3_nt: TGTGCCAGCAGTTACTCTTGGAACACTGAAGCTTTCTTT

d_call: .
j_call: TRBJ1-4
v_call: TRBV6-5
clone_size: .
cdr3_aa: CASSYSGPRSVEKLFF
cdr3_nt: TGTGCCAGCAGTTACTCGGGACCTAGGTCGGTCGAAAAACTGTTTTTT

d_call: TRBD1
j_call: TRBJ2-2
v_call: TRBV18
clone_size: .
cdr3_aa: CASSPDRARNTGELFF
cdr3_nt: TGTGCCAGCTCACCAGACAGGGCCAGGAACACCGGGGAGCTGTTTTTT

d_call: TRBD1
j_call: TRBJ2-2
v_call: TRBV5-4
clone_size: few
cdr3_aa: CASSRDSLRTGELFF
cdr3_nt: TGTGCCAGCAGCCGGGACAGCCTGAGGACCGGGGAGCTGTTTTTT

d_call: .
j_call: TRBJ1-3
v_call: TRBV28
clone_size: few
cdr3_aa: CASSLGGGGGNTIYF
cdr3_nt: TGTGCCAGCAGTTTAGGGGGGGGCGGTGGAAACACCATATATTTT

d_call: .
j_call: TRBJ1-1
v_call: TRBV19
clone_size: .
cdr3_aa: CASSIRSGSEAFF
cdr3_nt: TGTGCCAGTAGTATACGGTCGGGATCTGAAGCTTTCTTT

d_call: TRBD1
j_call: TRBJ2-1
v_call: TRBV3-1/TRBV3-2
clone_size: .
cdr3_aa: CASSRDRGWQFF
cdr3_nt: TGTGCCAGCAGCCGGGACAGGGGTTGGCAGTTCTTC

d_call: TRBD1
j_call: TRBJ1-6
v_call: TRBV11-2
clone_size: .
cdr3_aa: CASSSRQGNSPLHF
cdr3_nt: TGTGCCAGCAGCTCACGACAGGGTAATTCACCCCTCCACTTT

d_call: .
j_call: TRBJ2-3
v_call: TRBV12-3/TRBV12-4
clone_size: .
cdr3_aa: CASGGSTDTQYF
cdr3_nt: TGTGCCTCAGGAGGGAGCACAGATACGCAGTATTTT

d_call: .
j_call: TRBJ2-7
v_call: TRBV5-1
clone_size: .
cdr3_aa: CASSLEVSSSYEQYF
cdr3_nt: TGCGCCAGCAGCTTGGAGGTCTCGAGCTCCTACGAGCAGTACTTC

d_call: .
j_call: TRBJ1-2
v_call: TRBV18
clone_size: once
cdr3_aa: CASSDAGPAIYGYTF
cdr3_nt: TGTGCCAGCTCTGACGCTGGACCGGCTATCTATGGCTACACCTTC

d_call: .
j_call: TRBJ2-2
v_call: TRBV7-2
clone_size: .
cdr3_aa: CASSLFRVGGELFF
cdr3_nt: TGTGCCAGCAGCTTGTTCAGGGTTGGCGGGGAGCTGTTTTTT

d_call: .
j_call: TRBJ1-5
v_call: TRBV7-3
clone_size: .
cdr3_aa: CASSRPGGISNQPQHF
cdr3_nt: TGTGCCAGCAGCCGTCCTGGGGGGATTAGCAATCAGCCCCAGCATTTT

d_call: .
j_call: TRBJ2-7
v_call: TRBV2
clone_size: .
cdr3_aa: CASSDDRGYEQYF
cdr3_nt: TGTGCCAGCAGTGACGACAGAGGCTACGAGCAGTACTTC

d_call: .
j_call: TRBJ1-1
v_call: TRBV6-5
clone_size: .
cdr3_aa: CASAGAWTEAFF
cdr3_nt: TGTGCCAGCGCAGGGGCGTGGACTGAAGCTTTCTTT

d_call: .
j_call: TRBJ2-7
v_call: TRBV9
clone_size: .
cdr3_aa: CASSVGAGPIYEQYF
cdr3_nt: TGTGCCAGCAGCGTAGGGGCAGGTCCTATCTACGAGCAGTACTTC

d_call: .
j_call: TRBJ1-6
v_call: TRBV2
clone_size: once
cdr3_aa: CASSRQADNSPLHF
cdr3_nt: TGTGCCAGCAGTAGACAGGCAGATAATTCACCCCTCCACTTT

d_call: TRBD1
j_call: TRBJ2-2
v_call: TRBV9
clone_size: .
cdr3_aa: CASSGGQGLVNTGELFF
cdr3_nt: TGTGCCAGCAGCGGGGGACAGGGACTCGTGAACACCGGGGAGCTGTTTTTT

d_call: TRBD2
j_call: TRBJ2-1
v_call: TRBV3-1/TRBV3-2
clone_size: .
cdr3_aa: CASSRGGAYDEQFF
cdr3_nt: TGTGCCAGTAGCCGCGGGGGGGCCTACGATGAGCAGTTCTTC

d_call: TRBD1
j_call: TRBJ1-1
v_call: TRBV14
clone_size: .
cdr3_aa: CASSPWTGDNTEAFF
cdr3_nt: TGTGCCAGCAGCCCTTGGACAGGGGATAACACTGAAGCTTTCTTT

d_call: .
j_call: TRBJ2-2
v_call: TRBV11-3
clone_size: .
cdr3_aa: CASSPTGINTGELFF
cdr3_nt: TGTGCCAGCAGCCCTACAGGGATCAACACCGGGGAGCTGTTTTTT

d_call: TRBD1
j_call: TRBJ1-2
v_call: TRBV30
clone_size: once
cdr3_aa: CAWSHGTGVGYTF
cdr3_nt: TGTGCCTGGAGTCATGGGACAGGGGTTGGCTACACCTTC

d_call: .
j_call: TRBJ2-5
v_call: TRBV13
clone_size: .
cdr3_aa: CASSFKETQYF
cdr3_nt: TGTGCCAGCAGCTTTAAAGAGACCCAGTACTTC